A single sample is the source of the 28 T cell receptor beta chains below, sequenced in a study of shared clonotypes between healthy human individuals. Assay: immunoSEQ multiplex PCR; the TCRdb copy retains only in-frame clones and omits some. The sample holds 950,000 to 1,100,000 clones; around 74% are singletons and the top ten take about 1.4%. What was sequenced was memory CD4+ T cells sorted from blood. As to subset: CD45RA-negative fraction. The source of these receptors is a man aged 18 to 30 in good health.

This rearrangement joins TRBV11-2 to TRBJ2-1, with 8 bases fitting TRBD2. Per the germline V gene, CDR1 is SGHAT and CDR2 is FQNNGV. CDR3 length equals 16 residues. Trimming took 3 bases from V and 7 from J; bases not matched to a gene: 11. The CDR3 reads CASSFVAGGGYNEQFF. In DNA form, the CDR3 reads TGTGCCAGCAGCTTTGTGGCGGGGGGAGGGTATAATGAGCAGTTCTTC.

CDR3 residues: CAYGPNTEAFF. CDR3 DNA sequence: TGTGCCTACGGGCCTAACACTGAAGCTTTCTTT. The V gene is TRBV30, the J gene TRBJ1-1; D call uncertain. This CDR3 has 11 residues. V was clipped by 7 bases and J by 2 bases, with 8 bases between them. CDR1 and CDR2 from the germline V gene are GTSNPN and SVGIG (reference sequence).

This clone was detected only a few times. The CDR3 coding sequence is TGTGCCAGCACCGTTATCGGACTAGCGGGGGGGCAGGGCACAGATACGCAGTATTTT. Translating gives CASTVIGLAGGQGTDTQYF. The chain employs TRBV7-3 and TRBJ2-3; 15 bases agree with TRBD2. This CDR3 is 19 amino acids long. Germline V CDR1 and CDR2: SGHTA, FQGTGA. V was clipped by 7 bases and J by 1 base; unmatched bases: 12.

This rearrangement joins TRBV6-5 to TRBJ2-3; D may be TRBD2 (7 bases). The CDR3 loop spans 12 amino acids. CDR1 and CDR2 (germline): MNHEY, SVGAGI. Trimming took off 4 bases at V and 10 bases at J, with 12 bases between the two ends. This CDR3 is CASSSSGGPQYF. Written as DNA, the CDR3 is TGTGCCAGCAGTTCATCCGGGGGGCCGCAGTATTTT.

The genes are TRBV2 and TRBJ1-1; D is unclear. The CDR3 extends over 14 amino acids. Per the germline V gene, CDR1 is SNHLY and CDR2 is FYNNEI. Trimming took off 1 base at V and 1 base at J, with 7 bases between the two ends. CDR3 residues: CASSEGNWNTEAFF. The CDR3 region has the DNA TGTGCCAGCAGTGAAGGGAATTGGAACACTGAAGCTTTCTTT.

This chain joins TRBV11-2 and TRBJ2-2; no reliable D call. Germline-derived CDR1 and CDR2 are SGHAT and FQNNGV. Trimming removed 2 bases at V and 7 bases at J, with 14 bases between. CDR3 size: 15 residues. The CDR3 region has the DNA TGTGCCAGCAGCTTACTAGAGGCTTTCATCGGGGAGCTGTTTTTT. It encodes CASSLLEAFIGELFF.

This sequence joins TRBV6-5 and TRBJ1-3; 10 positions match TRBD1. This CDR3 comprises 15 residues. Losses at the gene ends were 5 bases for V and 4 bases for J; bases not matched to a gene: 5. CDR1 MNHEY and CDR2 SVGAGI come from the germline V gene. The CDR3 region has the DNA TGTGCCAGCAGTCGACAGGGGGCGCGAGGAAACACCATATATTTT. It yields the protein CASSRQGARGNTIYF.

The chain carries TRBV5-8 and TRBJ2-1, with no clear D. The germline gives CDR1 SGHTS, CDR2 YDEGEE. Trimming stripped 1 base from V and 6 bases from J, with 8 bases between. CDR3 length: 13 residues. This CDR3 is CASSLYWGNEQFF. CDR3 DNA: TGTGCCAGCAGCTTGTATTGGGGCAATGAGCAGTTCTTC.

V and J are TRBV7-9 and TRBJ2-1; TRBD2 might be the D (6 bases). The V gene lost 8 bases and the J gene lost 4 bases, with 15 bases spanning the gap. This CDR3 spans 14 amino acids. Germline V gene lookup returns CDR1 SEHNR and CDR2 FQNEAQ (reference sequence). The CDR3 loop is CASSPGLSYNEQFF. DNA of the CDR3: TGTGCCAGCTCTCCGGGACTTTCTTACAATGAGCAGTTCTTC.

This clone showed up just a few times. This chain joins TRBV29-1 and TRBJ2-7; 9 bases line up with TRBD1. Germline V CDR1 and CDR2: SQVTM, ANQGSEA. The CDR3 length is 13 residues. The J segment lost 5 bases and the V segment lost 6 bases, leaving 8 bases of the junction unmatched. CDR3 loop: CSVGQGIQHEQYF. For the CDR3, the DNA is TGCAGCGTGGGACAGGGCATTCAGCACGAGCAGTACTTC.

This chain joins TRBV5-1 and TRBJ1-1; tentatively, D is TRBD1 (6 bases). Trimming left V 4 bases short and J 8 bases short, with 15 bases between. The CDR3 is 13 amino acids. Germline V gene data show CDR1 as SGHRS and CDR2 as YFSETQ. CDR3 bases: TGCGCCAGCAGCCCGAGGGGACACAGCGAAGCTTTCTTT. It encodes CASSPRGHSEAFF.

This chain joins TRBV19 and TRBJ2-5; TRBD2 is a possible D gene (6 bases). There are 13 residues in the CDR3. Germline V lookup: CDR1 LNHDA, CDR2 SQIVND (reference sequence). Trimming removed 6 bases at V and 5 bases at J, with 13 bases between. The CDR3 DNA reads as TGTGCCAGTAGGGTGACGGGAGCCGAGACCCAGTACTTC. Its protein is CASRVTGAETQYF. Together with reference TRBV19 and TRBJ2-5, the CDR3 gives the full variable domain: DGGITQSPKYLFRKEGQNVTLSCEQNLNHDAMYWYRQDPGQGLRLIYYSQIVNDFQKGDIAEGYSVSREKKESFPLTVTSAQKNPTAFYLCASRVTGAETQYFGPGTRLLVL.

V is TRBV7-2 and J is TRBJ2-3; no definite D call. This CDR3 is 13 amino acids long. The ends were cut back, 2 bases at V and 4 bases at J, with 7 bases in the middle. Germline V gives CDR1 SGHTA, CDR2 FQGNSA. In DNA form, the CDR3 reads TGTGCCAGCAGCTTATCACAATCAGATACGCAGTATTTT. Translating gives CASSLSQSDTQYF.

This chain uses TRBV7-3 with TRBJ2-2; 7 nucleotides align to TRBD1. The CDR3 length is 12 residues. Per germline, CDR1 SGHTA and CDR2 FQGTGA. V shed 5 bases, J shed 7 bases, and the junction held 1 base outside the gene matches. The CDR3 reads CASSRQGGELFF. The CDR3, as DNA: TGTGCCAGCAGCCGACAGGGCGGGGAGCTGTTTTTT.

This clone was detected only a few times. This chain joins TRBV5-1 and TRBJ2-6, with 7 bases identical to TRBD1. The germline V gene encodes CDR1 SGHRS and CDR2 YFSETQ. CDR3 length: 17 amino acids. V lost 4 bases to trimming and J lost 0 bases; unmatched junction nucleotides: 7. The CDR3 DNA follows: TGCGCCAGCAGCACCCGACAGGGACCCTCTGGGGCCAACGTCCTGACTTTC. Its translation: CASSTRQGPSGANVLTF. Combining the CDR3 with reference TRBV5-1 and TRBJ2-6 gives the whole variable domain KAGVTQTPRYLIKTRGQQVTLSCSPISGHRSVSWYQQTPGQGLQFLFEYFSETQRNKGNFPGRFSGRQFSNSRSEMNVSTLELGDSALYLCASSTRQGPSGANVLTFGAGSRLTVL.

The chain carries TRBV10-3 and TRBJ1-4; D gene uncertain. The germline gives CDR1 ENHRY, CDR2 SYGVKD. The CDR3 loop spans 13 amino acids. V lost 8 bases and J lost 5, with 12 bases in between. CDR3 region: CAIAGKINEKLFF. The CDR3, as DNA: TGTGCCATCGCGGGGAAGATAAATGAAAAACTGTTTTTT.

This clone was counted once. In DNA form, the CDR3 reads TGTGCCAGCAGCTTAAATCCGGGAGGCTACACCTTC. Translated, it gives CASSLNPGGYTF. V usage is TRBV7-2 and J usage is TRBJ1-2; the D is unclear. Germline V gene lookup returns CDR1 SGHTA and CDR2 FQGNSA. The CDR3 spans 12 residues. The V end lost 2 bases, the J end lost 8 bases, and 9 bases lay between the germline ends.

Only a few counts were recorded for this clone. The V and J genes are TRBV5-1 and TRBJ1-5, with a weak D call TRBD1 (5 bases). CDR1 SGHRS and CDR2 YFSETQ come from the germline V gene. V was trimmed by 4 bases and J by 6 bases, leaving 11 bases between them. The CDR3 has 13 residues. CDR3 sequence reads: CASSTREGQPQHF. The DNA of the CDR3 is TGCGCCAGCAGCACCAGGGAGGGTCAGCCCCAGCATTTT. The variable domain in full, completed from reference TRBV5-1 and TRBJ1-5, reads KAGVTQTPRYLIKTRGQQVTLSCSPISGHRSVSWYQQTPGQGLQFLFEYFSETQRNKGNFPGRFSGRQFSNSRSEMNVSTLELGDSALYLCASSTREGQPQHFGDGTRLSIL.

The rearrangement joins TRBV5-1 to TRBJ2-3, with TRBD2 identical over 9 bases. V dropped 0 bases and J dropped 4; count of bases not matched to a gene: 6. The germline CDR1 and CDR2 sequences are SGHRS and YFSETQ. The CDR3 spans 16 residues. CDR3 nucleotides: TGCGCCAGCAGCTTGGATGTTAGCGGGGGTGCAGATACGCAGTATTTT. Its protein product is CASSLDVSGGADTQYF.

This rearrangement joins TRBV2 to TRBJ2-5; possible D gene TRBD2, 5 bases. CDR3 length: 14 amino acids. CDR1 SNHLY and CDR2 FYNNEI come from the germline V gene. V lost 11 bases to trimming and J lost 0 bases, with 16 bases between them. The CDR3 coding sequence is TGTGCCGGTCGGTTATCGGGGTACCAAGAGACCCAGTACTTC. Translated, it gives CAGRLSGYQETQYF.

J is TRBJ2-6 and V is TRBV10-3; TRBD1 might be the D (6 bases). Trimming took 11 bases from V and 0 from J, leaving 20 bases between them. Germline loops: CDR1 ENHRY, CDR2 SYGVKD. The CDR3 covers 17 residues. CDR3 DNA: TGTGCCTCCCAGAGGGGGACAATAGACTCTGGGGCCAACGTCCTGACTTTC. Amino acid sequence: CASQRGTIDSGANVLTF.

The J gene is TRBJ1-2, the V gene TRBV5-8; D is uncertain. The germline CDR1 and CDR2 sequences are SGHTS and YDEGEE. V was clipped by 0 bases and J by 4 bases, with 13 bases between them. The CDR3 runs 15 residues. The CDR3 DNA sequence: TGTGCCAGCAGCTTGGAGTGGGGAACGGGCTATGGCTACACCTTC. Its translation is CASSLEWGTGYGYTF.

V gene TRBV19 combines with J gene TRBJ2-2, with TRBD1 as a possible D gene (5 bases). The CDR3 is 16 residues long. The germline CDR1 and CDR2 sequences are LNHDA and SQIVND (reference sequence). Trimming removed 6 bases at V and 0 bases at J, with 14 bases between. CDR3 protein: CASRTRQIANTGELFF. CDR3 sequence (DNA): TGTGCCAGTAGGACGCGACAGATTGCGAACACCGGGGAGCTGTTTTTT.

This rearrangement joins TRBV7-2 to TRBJ2-2; D is possibly TRBD1 (6 bases). CDR1 and CDR2 (germline): SGHTA, FQGNSA. V was pared by 4 bases and J by 7 bases, with 10 bases between. CDR3 length equals 13 residues. The CDR3 DNA sequence: TGTGCCAGCAGCTCCAGGGGTGGCGGGGAGCTGTTTTTT. It translates to CASSSRGGGELFF.

The genes are TRBV7-2 and TRBJ2-2; weak D call: TRBD2 (6 bases). Between the trimmed V and J ends, which lost 1 base and 0 bases, there was a span of 9 bases. The germline V gene has CDR1 SGHTA and CDR2 FQGNSA. This CDR3 has 16 residues. For the CDR3, the DNA is TGTGCCAGCAGCTTAGTCGGAGGGGCGAACACCGGGGAGCTGTTTTTT. This encodes CASSLVGGANTGELFF.

This clone was observed a handful of times. The sample contains more than one DNA sequence encoding this CDR3. The chain employs TRBV18 and TRBJ1-2; D perhaps matches TRBD1 (5 bases). The V gene's germline CDR1 is KGHSH and CDR2 LQKENI. The ends were cut back, 3 bases at V and 4 bases at J, with 9 bases in the middle. The length of the CDR3 is 13 residues. This CDR3 is CASSPLDSYGYTF. CDR3 sequence (DNA): TGTGCCAGCTCACCTTTAGACAGCTATGGCTACACCTTC.

V and J are TRBV2 and TRBJ2-7; 7 positions agree with TRBD2. The CDR3 loop spans 13 amino acids. Germline assignment: CDR1 SNHLY and CDR2 FYNNEI. Trimming at V came to 7 bases and at J to 3 bases, leaving 6 bases not matched to a gene. The CDR3 spells CASTKLAYYEQYF. The DNA for the CDR3 is TGTGCCAGCACCAAACTAGCGTACTACGAGCAGTACTTC.

The chain combines TRBV18 with TRBJ2-1; 13 bases are a match to TRBD2. There are 15 residues in the CDR3. The ends lost 5 bases at V and 9 bases at J; junction bases unmatched: 7. Germline CDR1 reads KGHSH; CDR2 reads LQKENI. The CDR3 spells CASSIGLAGAGEQFF. The DNA of the CDR3 is TGTGCCAGCTCAATCGGACTAGCGGGAGCAGGTGAGCAGTTCTTC. Full variable domain (remainder filled in from reference TRBV18 and TRBJ2-1): NAGVMQNPRHLVRRRGQEARLRCSPMKGHSHVYWYRQLPEEGLKFMVYLQKENIIDESGMPKERFSAEFPKEGPSILRIQQVVRGDSAAYFCASSIGLAGAGEQFFGPGTRLTVL.